The 20 T cell receptor beta chains reported below all come from one sample, sequenced in a study. TCRdb used MiXCR to reprocess the reads, holding one entry per CDR3 protein. This table holds several hundred distinct CDR3 sequences, about 30% found once. The sample was CD8+ T cells (not recorded whether cultured). The receptor set was obtained from a female donor.

Judged by abundance, this clonotype is medium-sized (0.01 to 0.1%). The chain combines TRBV7-3 with TRBJ1-6; maybe TRBD1 (5 bases). V was shortened by 2 bases and J by 9 bases, with 35 bases between the two germline ends. The CDR3 loop spans 22 amino acids. Germline-derived CDR1 and CDR2 are SGHTA and FQGTGA. CDR3 region: CASSLQGGDLDRRRPKSSPLHF. The CDR3, as DNA: TGTGCCAGCAGCTTACAGGGCGGGGATTTGGACCGCCGCCGTCCTAAGAGTTCACCCCTCCACTTT.

Worth noting for this clonotype: This could be a read error, since a much larger clone is one nucleotide away. V gene TRBV20-1 combines with J gene TRBJ1-1; no reliable D call. Germline CDR1 reads DFQATT; CDR2 reads SNEGSKA (reference sequence). V lost 3 bases, J lost 0 bases, and 11 bases lay in between. The CDR3 sequence is 14 residues long. CDR3 nucleotides: TGCAGTGCTAGTTATCCACCTGTGAACACTGAAGCTTTCTTT. Residues: CSASYPPVNTEAFF.

Comments on this clonotype: Sequence at one end of the junction differs from germline and may be a read error. The V gene is TRBV19, the J gene TRBJ2-7; no clear D. The CDR3 extends over 13 amino acids. In germline, CDR1 is LNHDA, CDR2 SQIVND (reference sequence). CDR3 sequence reads: CASSRRPSDEEYF. CDR3 coding DNA: TGTGCCAGTAGTCGAAGGCCCTCCGACGAGGAGTACTTC. The whole variable domain, filled in from reference TRBV19 and TRBJ2-7, reads DGGITQSPKYLFRKEGQNVTLSCEQNLNHDAMYWYRQDPGQGLRLIYYSQIVNDFQKGDIAEGYSVSREKKESFPLTVTSAQKNPTAFYLCASSRRPSDEEYFGPGTRLTVT.

The V gene is TRBV11-2, the J gene TRBJ1-4; maybe TRBD1 (5 bases). This CDR3 has 18 amino acids. Germline CDR1 is SGHAT and CDR2 is FQNNGV. With 4 bases removed from V and 7 bases from J, the gap between germline ends came to 25 bases. This CDR3 reads CASSSSRDLARGFEKLFF. Written as DNA, the CDR3 is TGTGCCAGCAGCTCTAGTCGGGACCTCGCACGGGGGTTTGAAAAACTGTTTTTT.

This clonotype is medium-sized by share. The gene calls are TRBV4-2 and TRBJ2-7; 8 bases agree with TRBD2. This CDR3 comprises 17 residues. V lost 8 bases and J lost 3; bases outside the gene matches: 18. Looked up from germline, CDR1 is LGHNA and CDR2 is YNFKEQ. The CDR3 is CASLKKRELAVNYEQYF. In DNA form, the CDR3 reads TGTGCCAGCTTAAAAAAGAGGGAACTAGCGGTAAACTACGAGCAGTACTTC.

Concerning this clonotype itself: One end of the junction does not line up with germline, which may come from a read error. The chain recombines TRBV19 with TRBJ2-3; D is uncertain. There are 13 residues in the CDR3. The germline CDR1 and CDR2 sequences are LNHDA and SQIVND (reference sequence). The CDR3 reads CASSQRSTDTRYF. In DNA, the CDR3 is TGTGCCAGTAGTCAACGGTCCACAGATACGCGGTATTTT.

By its share, this clonotype is medium-sized. The J gene is TRBJ2-2, the V gene TRBV19; D uncertain. The CDR3 is 13 amino acids. V was cut by 3 bases and J by 5 bases, with 7 bases left in between. The germline CDR1 and CDR2 sequences are LNHDA and SQIVND (reference sequence). This CDR3 is CASSISPTGELFF. Written as DNA, the CDR3 is TGTGCCAGTAGTATTTCACCTACCGGGGAGCTGTTTTTT.

As for this clonotype: The junction does not match germline at one end; this may be a read error. This chain connects TRBV19 to TRBJ2-3; D could derive from TRBD1 or TRBD2 (5 bases each). Germline V gene data show CDR1 as LNHDA and CDR2 as SQIVND (reference sequence). CDR3 length equals 13 residues. The CDR3, as DNA: TGTGCCAGTTCGGGACGGAGCACAGATACGCGGTATTTT. Translating it yields CASSGRSTDTRYF.

With respect to this clonotype: A read error may account for a junction end that differs from germline. V gene TRBV19 combines with J gene TRBJ2-3; D may be TRBD1 or TRBD2 (5 bases each). Germline V lookup: CDR1 LNHDA, CDR2 SQIVND (reference sequence). This CDR3 spans 13 amino acids. The CDR3 region has the DNA TGTGTCAGTTCGGGACGGAGCACAGATACGCAGTATTTT. Encoded protein: CVSSGRSTDTQYF.

The chain carries TRBV3-2 and TRBJ1-1. TRBV3-2 is reported as a pseudogene. The CDR3 is made up of 17 amino acids. In DNA form, the CDR3 reads TGTGCCAGCAGCCAAGATGGGGACGGCTTCGTGAACACTGAAGCTTTCTTT. Its protein product is CASSQDGDGFVNTEAFF.

This clonotype is termed medium-sized. The chain combines TRBV19 with TRBJ1-5; D is undetermined. The CDR3 is 13 amino acids. The V and J ends lost 3 bases and 6 bases respectively, with 9 bases between them. The germline CDR1 and CDR2 sequences are LNHDA and SQIVND (reference sequence). CDR3: CASSMFLGQPQHF. In DNA, the CDR3 is TGTGCCAGTAGTATGTTTCTGGGTCAGCCCCAGCATTTT.

As regards this clonotype: A much larger clone lies one base from this, so it may be a read error. This chain uses TRBV19 with TRBJ2-1; no clear D. Germline V lookup: CDR1 LNHDA, CDR2 SQIVND (reference sequence). CDR3 length: 14 amino acids. The CDR3 sequence is CASSMRSSYSEQFF. CDR3 coding DNA: TGTGCCAGTAGTATGCGGAGCTCCTACAGTGAGCAGTTCTTC.

This clonotype is classed as medium-sized. The rearrangement joins TRBV19 to TRBJ2-3, with D uncertain. This CDR3 contains 13 residues. Germline values: CDR1 LNHDA, CDR2 SQIVND (reference sequence). V was clipped by 5 bases and J by 0 bases, with 6 bases between them. This CDR3 is CASSFISTDTQYF. The CDR3 bases are TGTGCCAGTAGTTTCATTAGCACAGATACGCAGTATTTT.

By share, this clonotype counts as medium-sized (0.01 to 0.1%). The chain has TRBV29-1 and TRBJ2-7; tentatively, D is TRBD1 (5 bases). CDR1 and CDR2 from the germline V gene are SQVTM and ANQGSEA. V was trimmed by 1 base and J by 0 bases, leaving 7 bases between them. CDR3 size: 13 residues. The CDR3 DNA reads TGCAGCGTTGAAGGGGGCTACTCCTACGAGCAGTACTTC. Protein sequence: CSVEGGYSYEQYF.

This clonotype ranks as large. The chain uses TRBV19 and TRBJ2-5; D ambiguous. This CDR3 region has 13 residues. CDR1 and CDR2 from the germline V gene are LNHDA and SQIVND (reference sequence). V lost 3 bases and J 7 bases, leaving 12 bases between the germline ends. DNA of the CDR3: TGTGCCAGTAGTATGCGGAGTTCTGGGACCCAGTACTTC. Translation gives CASSMRSSGTQYF.

By sample fraction, this clonotype is large. The CDR3 sequence: CASNMLSTDTQYF. CDR3 bases: TGTGCCAGTAATATGCTTAGCACAGATACGCAGTATTTT. This chain connects TRBV19 to TRBJ2-3, with D unclear. Germline V gene data show CDR1 as LNHDA and CDR2 as SQIVND (reference sequence). This CDR3 is 13 amino acids long. V lost 7 bases and J lost 0, with 8 bases in between. The full variable domain, in which reference TRBV19 and TRBJ2-3 provide the parts outside the CDR3, is DGGITQSPKYLFRKEGQNVTLSCEQNLNHDAMYWYRQDPGQGLRLIYYSQIVNDFQKGDIAEGYSVSREKKESFPLTVTSAQKNPTAFYLCASNMLSTDTQYFGPGTRLTVL.

By share, this clonotype counts as large (0.1 to 1%). The chain is built from TRBV21-1 and TRBJ1-1. TRBV21-1 is annotated as a pseudogene. This CDR3 has 14 amino acids. The CDR3 DNA sequence: TGTGCCAGTTGGGGAGGGGTAGTGAACACTGAAGCTTTCTTT. It specifies CASWGGVVNTEAFF.

This clonotype is medium-sized by share. The J gene is TRBJ1-1, the V gene TRBV3-1, with a weak D call TRBD1 (5 bases). The germline V gene has CDR1 LGHDT and CDR2 YNNKEL (reference sequence). Trimming took 6 bases from V and 7 from J, leaving 18 bases between them. The CDR3 runs 14 residues. The CDR3 bases are TGTGCCAGCAGTCAAACTGGGGCCCAGGGTGAAGCTTTCTTT. Translated, it gives CASSQTGAQGEAFF.

Notes on this clonotype: At one of its ends the junction is not consistent with the germline gene, which may arise from a read error. J is TRBJ2-3 and V is TRBV3-1, with D perhaps matching TRBD2 (6 bases). Germline CDR1 is LGHDT and CDR2 is YNNKEL (reference sequence). CDR3 size: 14 residues. The CDR3, as DNA: TGCGCCAGCAGCCTTAGCGGCGGGACAGATACGCAGTATTTT. It translates to CASSLSGGTDTQYF.

By share, this clonotype counts as medium-sized. The genes are TRBV4-1 and TRBJ2-1, with D hard to call. The length of the CDR3 is 14 residues. Germline CDR1 MGHRA, CDR2 YSYEKL. V was clipped by 1 base and J by 9 bases, with 13 bases between them. CDR3 coding DNA: TGCGCCAGCAGCCAAGTCAGCAGCTCAGCTGAGCAGTTCTTC. Translated: CASSQVSSSAEQFF.